This T cell receptor (beta chain) was identified during a study of cytomegalovirus exposure and HLA in healthy donors. Points on this clone: Its antigen is currently unknown.

The CDR3 length is 14 residues. Deletions cut 4 bases from V and 7 bases from J, with 15 bases between. Germline-derived CDR1 and CDR2 are SGHRS and YFSETQ. The study's findings and limits: A later analysis showed TCR association rates differing by HLA locus, peaking at DRB1 and lowest at HLA-C. Follow-up analysis later connected one missense variant in DCLRE1C with trimming of TCR beta V- and J-genes. Sequencing depth across donors, presence/absence analyses assumed, was roughly uniform.

Amplification used 60 Vbeta primers and 13 Jbeta primers. The assay was immunoSEQ multiplex PCR, and TCRdb's table has in-frame clones only and misses some. The sample has about 100,000 clones, approximately 76% seen once; the top ten hold 7.1%. V usage is TRBV5-1 and J usage is TRBJ2-1; D possibly corresponds to TRBD2 (5 bases). Material for sequencing was PBMCs. The sequence was collected from a man aged 40-50 years in good health and CMV-seropositive. The CDR3 coding sequence is TGCGCCAGCAGCCGATCCTCACCGGGGAATGAGCAGTTCTTC. It encodes CASSRSSPGNEQFF.